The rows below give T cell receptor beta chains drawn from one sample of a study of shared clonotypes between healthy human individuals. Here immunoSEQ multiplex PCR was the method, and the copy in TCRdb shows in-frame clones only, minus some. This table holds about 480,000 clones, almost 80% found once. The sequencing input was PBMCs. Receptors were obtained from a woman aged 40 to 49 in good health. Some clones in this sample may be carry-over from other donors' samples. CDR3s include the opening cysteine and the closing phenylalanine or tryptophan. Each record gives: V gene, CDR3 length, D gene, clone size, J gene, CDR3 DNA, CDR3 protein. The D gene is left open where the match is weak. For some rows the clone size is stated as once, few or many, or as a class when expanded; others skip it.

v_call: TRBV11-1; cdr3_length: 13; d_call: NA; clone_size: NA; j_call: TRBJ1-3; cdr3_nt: TGTGCCAGCAGCTTAAACTCTGGAAACACCATATATTTT; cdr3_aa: CASSLNSGNTIYF
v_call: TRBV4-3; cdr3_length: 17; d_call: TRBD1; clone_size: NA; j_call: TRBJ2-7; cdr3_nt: TGCGCCAGCAGCTTATGGTTTTGGACAGGGAGCTCCTACGAGCAGTACTTC; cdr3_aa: CASSLWFWTGSSYEQYF
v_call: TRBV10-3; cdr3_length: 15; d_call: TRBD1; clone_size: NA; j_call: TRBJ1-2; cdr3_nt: TGTGCCATCAGCCCAGATGAGACAGGGGTATTGGGCTACACCTTC; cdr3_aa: CAISPDETGVLGYTF
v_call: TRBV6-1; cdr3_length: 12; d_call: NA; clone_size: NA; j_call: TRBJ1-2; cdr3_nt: TGTGCCAGCAGCTTTCCTGGGTATGGCTACACCTTC; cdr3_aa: CASSFPGYGYTF
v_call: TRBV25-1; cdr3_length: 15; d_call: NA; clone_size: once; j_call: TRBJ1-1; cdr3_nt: TGTGCCAGCAGTGACCCCGGACGGGCGAACACTGAAGCTTTCTTT; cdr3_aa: CASSDPGRANTEAFF
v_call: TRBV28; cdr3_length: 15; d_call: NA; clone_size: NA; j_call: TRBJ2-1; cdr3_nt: TGTGCCAGCAGGGGGACACGGAGCTCCTACAATGAGCAGTTCTTC; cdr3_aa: CASRGTRSSYNEQFF
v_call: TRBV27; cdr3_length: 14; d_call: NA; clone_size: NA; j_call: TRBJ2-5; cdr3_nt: TGTGCCAGCAGTTTATGGGGTAGGCAAGAGACCCAGTACTTC; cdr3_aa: CASSLWGRQETQYF
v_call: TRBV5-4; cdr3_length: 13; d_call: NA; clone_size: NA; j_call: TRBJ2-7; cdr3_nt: TGTGCCAGCAGCGTTCAGGGGAGGGACGAGCAGTACTTC; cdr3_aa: CASSVQGRDEQYF
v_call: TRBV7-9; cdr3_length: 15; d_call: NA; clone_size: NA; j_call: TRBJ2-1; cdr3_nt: TGTGCCAGCAGCTTAGTTGCGGATTCCTACAATGAGCAGTTCTTC; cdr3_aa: CASSLVADSYNEQFF
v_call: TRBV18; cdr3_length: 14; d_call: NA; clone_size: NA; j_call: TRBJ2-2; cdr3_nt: TGTGCCAGCTCACTGACGGGTTCCACCGGGGAGCTGTTTTTT; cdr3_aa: CASSLTGSTGELFF
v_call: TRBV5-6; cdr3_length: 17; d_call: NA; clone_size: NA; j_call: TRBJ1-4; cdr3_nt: TGTGCCAGCAGCCCACCCAGAGGTCAGGGAGAGGATGAAAAACTGTTTTTT; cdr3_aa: CASSPPRGQGEDEKLFF
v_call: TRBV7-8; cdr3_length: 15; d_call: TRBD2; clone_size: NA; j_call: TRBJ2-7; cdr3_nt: TGTGCCAGCAGCTTAGCTAGGACTAGCTCTTACGAGCAGTACTTC; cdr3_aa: CASSLARTSSYEQYF
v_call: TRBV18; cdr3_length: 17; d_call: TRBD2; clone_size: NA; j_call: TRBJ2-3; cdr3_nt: TGTGCCAGCTCTCCGGGGGCTAGCGGGCTGCACACAGATACGCAGTATTTT; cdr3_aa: CASSPGASGLHTDTQYF
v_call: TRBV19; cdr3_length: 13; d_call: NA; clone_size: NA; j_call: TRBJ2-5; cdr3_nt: TGTGCCAGTAGCGGGAGAACTCAAGAGACCCAGTACTTC; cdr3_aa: CASSGRTQETQYF
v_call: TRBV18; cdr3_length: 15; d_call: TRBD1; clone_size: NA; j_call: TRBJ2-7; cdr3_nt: TGTGCCAGCTCCCAAGACAGGGGGGACGCCTACGAGCAGTACTTC; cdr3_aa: CASSQDRGDAYEQYF
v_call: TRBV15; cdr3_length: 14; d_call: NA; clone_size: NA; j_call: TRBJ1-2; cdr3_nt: TGTGCCACCAGCAGAGAGCGGGGAGTGCAAGGCTACACCTTC; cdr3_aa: CATSRERGVQGYTF
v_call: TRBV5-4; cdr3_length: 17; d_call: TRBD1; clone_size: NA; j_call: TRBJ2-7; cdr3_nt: TGTGCCAGCAGCTTGGGGGCCGGGACAGGGCTCCCCTACGAGCAGTACTTC; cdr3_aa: CASSLGAGTGLPYEQYF
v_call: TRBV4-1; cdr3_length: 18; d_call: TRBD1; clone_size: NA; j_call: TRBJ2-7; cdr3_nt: TGCGCCAGCAGCCAAGTCCCTGGCTCGGGCAGGGGGCAAAACGAGCAGTACTTC; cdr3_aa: CASSQVPGSGRGQNEQYF
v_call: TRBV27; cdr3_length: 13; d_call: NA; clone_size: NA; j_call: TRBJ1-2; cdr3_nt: TGTGCCAGCAGTTTAGGACAGAATTATGGCTACACCTTC; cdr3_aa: CASSLGQNYGYTF
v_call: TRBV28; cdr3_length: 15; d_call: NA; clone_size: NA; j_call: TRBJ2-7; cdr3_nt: TGTGCCAGCAGTCCCCCAGGGGGGCGTTCCTACGAGCAGTACTTC; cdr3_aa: CASSPPGGRSYEQYF
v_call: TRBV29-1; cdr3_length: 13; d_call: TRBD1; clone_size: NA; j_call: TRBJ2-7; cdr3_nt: TGCAGCGTTGAGGGCGGACAGGTCAAAGGGCAGTACTTC; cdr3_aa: CSVEGGQVKGQYF
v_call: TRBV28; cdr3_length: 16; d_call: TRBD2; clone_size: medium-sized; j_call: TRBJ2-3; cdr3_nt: TGTGCCAGCAGTACCCCAGCGGGAGGAGCAACAGATACGCAGTATTTT; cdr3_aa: CASSTPAGGATDTQYF
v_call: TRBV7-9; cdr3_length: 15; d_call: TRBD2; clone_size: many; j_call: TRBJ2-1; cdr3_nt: TGTGCCAGCAGCCCAGGGGGACTAGCGGGAGAAGAGCAGTTCTTC; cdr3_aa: CASSPGGLAGEEQFF
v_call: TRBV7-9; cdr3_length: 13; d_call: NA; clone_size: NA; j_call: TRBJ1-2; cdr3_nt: TGTGCCAGCAGCCCAGGTGAGGGGCGAGGATACACCTTC; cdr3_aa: CASSPGEGRGYTF
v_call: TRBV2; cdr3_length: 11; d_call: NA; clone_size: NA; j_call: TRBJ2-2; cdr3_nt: TGTGCCAGCAGGGTGGTCGGGGAGCTGTTTTTT; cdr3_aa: CASRVVGELFF
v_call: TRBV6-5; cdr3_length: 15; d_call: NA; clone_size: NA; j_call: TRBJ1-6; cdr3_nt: TGTGCCAGCAGTTACTCGATTACAGTCCATTCACCCCTCCACTTT; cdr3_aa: CASSYSITVHSPLHF
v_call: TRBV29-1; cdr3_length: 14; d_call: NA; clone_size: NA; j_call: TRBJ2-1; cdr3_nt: TGCAGCGGCACCGCCGGGTCTCTTTACAATGAGCAGTTCTTC; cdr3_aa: CSGTAGSLYNEQFF
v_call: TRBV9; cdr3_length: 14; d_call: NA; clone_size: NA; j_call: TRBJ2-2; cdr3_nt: TGTGCCAGCAGCGTAGTTCAGACAGCCGGGGAGCTGTTTTTT; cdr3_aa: CASSVVQTAGELFF
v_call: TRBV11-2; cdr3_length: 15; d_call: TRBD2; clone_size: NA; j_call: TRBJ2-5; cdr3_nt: TGTGCCAGCAGACAGGGACTAGCGGGAGCCGAGACCCAGTACTTC; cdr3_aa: CASRQGLAGAETQYF
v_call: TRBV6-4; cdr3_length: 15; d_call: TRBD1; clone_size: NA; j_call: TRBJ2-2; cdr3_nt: TGTGCCAGCAGTGACAGGGGGCCTAACACCGGGGAGCTGTTTTTT; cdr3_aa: CASSDRGPNTGELFF
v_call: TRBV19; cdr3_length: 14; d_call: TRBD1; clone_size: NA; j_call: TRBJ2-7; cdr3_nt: TGTGCCAGTAGTCCCGGGACAGGGAGCAACGAGCAGTACTTC; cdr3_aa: CASSPGTGSNEQYF
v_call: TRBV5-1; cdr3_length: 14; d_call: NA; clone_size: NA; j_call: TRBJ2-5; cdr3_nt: TGCGCCAGCAGCTTGGGGTCAGGCCAAGAGACCCAGTACTTC; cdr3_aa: CASSLGSGQETQYF
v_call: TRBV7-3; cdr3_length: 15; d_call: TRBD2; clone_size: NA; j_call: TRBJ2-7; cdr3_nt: TGTGCCAGCAGCTTACAGGCTAGCGGTACCGACGAGCAGTACTTC; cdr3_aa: CASSLQASGTDEQYF
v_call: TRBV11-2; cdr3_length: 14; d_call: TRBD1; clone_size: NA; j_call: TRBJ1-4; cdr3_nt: TGTGCCAGCAGCTTAACAGGGGGCCGCGAAAAACTGTTTTTT; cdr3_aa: CASSLTGGREKLFF
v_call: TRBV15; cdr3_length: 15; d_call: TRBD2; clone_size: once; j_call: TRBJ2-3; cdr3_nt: TGTGCCACCATGCTACTAGCGGGGCCCACAGATACGCAGTATTTT; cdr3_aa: CATMLLAGPTDTQYF
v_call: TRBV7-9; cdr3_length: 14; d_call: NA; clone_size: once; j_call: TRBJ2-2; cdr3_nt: TGTGCCAGCAGCCCCCGTCACCTTCCCGGGGAGCTGTTTTTT; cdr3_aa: CASSPRHLPGELFF
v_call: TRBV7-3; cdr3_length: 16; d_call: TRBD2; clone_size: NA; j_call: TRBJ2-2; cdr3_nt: TGTGCCAGCAGCCCGACTAGCGGGGGGAACACCGGGGAGCTGTTTTTT; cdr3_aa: CASSPTSGGNTGELFF
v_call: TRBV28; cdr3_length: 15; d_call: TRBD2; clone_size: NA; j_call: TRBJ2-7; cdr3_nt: TGTGCCAGCGGAATGGGGGGACTAGCCGAGTACGAGCAGTACTTC; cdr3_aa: CASGMGGLAEYEQYF
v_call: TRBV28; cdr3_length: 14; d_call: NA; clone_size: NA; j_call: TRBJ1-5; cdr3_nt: TGTGCCTCAGGTCCGACTACTAGCAATCAGCCCCAGCATTTT; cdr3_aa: CASGPTTSNQPQHF
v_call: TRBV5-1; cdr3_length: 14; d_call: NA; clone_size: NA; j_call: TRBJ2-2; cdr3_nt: TGCGCCAGCAGCTATGACTCCAACACCGGGGAGCTGTTTTTT; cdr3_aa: CASSYDSNTGELFF
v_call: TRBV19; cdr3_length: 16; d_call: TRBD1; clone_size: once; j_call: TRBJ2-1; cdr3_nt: TGTGCCAGTAGGGACCTGACAGGGGGCGTACGCAATGAGCAGTTCTTC; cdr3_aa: CASRDLTGGVRNEQFF
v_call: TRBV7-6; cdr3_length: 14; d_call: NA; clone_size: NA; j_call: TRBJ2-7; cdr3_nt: TGTGCCAGCAGCCCCGGGCCACCAGTCTACGAGCAGTACTTC; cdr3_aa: CASSPGPPVYEQYF
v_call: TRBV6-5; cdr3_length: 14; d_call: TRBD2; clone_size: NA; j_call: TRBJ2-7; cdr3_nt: TGTGCCAGCAGTCGAGACCCGTCGGGAGGCGAGCAGTACTTC; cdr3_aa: CASSRDPSGGEQYF
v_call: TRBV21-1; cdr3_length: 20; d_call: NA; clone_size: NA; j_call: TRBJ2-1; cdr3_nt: TGTGCCAGCAGCAAAAGCGACAGGGGGCGGCCGGTAAACTCCTACAATGAGCAGTTCTTC; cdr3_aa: CASSKSDRGRPVNSYNEQFF
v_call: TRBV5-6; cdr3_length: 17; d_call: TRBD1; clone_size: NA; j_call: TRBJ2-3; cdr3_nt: TGTGCCAGCAGTCCCTCCCGAGACAGGGTAATCACAGATACGCAGTATTTT; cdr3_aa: CASSPSRDRVITDTQYF
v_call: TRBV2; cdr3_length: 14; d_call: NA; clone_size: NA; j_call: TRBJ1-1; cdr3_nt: TGTGCCAGCAGTGACCAGCGGGGGAGTACTGAAGCTTTCTTT; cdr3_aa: CASSDQRGSTEAFF
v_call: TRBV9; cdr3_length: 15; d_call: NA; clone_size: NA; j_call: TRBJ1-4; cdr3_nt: TGTGCCAGCAGCGTAGGTGGGGGCGGTGGCGAAAAACTGTTTTTT; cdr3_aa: CASSVGGGGGEKLFF